The sequence of this TCR beta chain was determined in a study of blood T cell repertoires in COVID-19. Study overall: Collection of acute and convalescent COVID-19 samples took place in the United States, Italy and Spain. T cells, B-cell-depleted T cells, or PBMCs supplied cDNA or gDNA.

Trimming took 7 bases from V and 12 from J; bases not matched to a gene: 9. Per germline, CDR1 SQVTM and CDR2 ANQGSEA. The CDR3 consists of 10 residues. Original processing notes: Quantification of nucleated cells was approximated via reference gene primer amplification. The repertoire was sequenced with immunoSEQ multiplex PCR; TCRdb's copy has only in-frame clones and lacks some. V, J and clone size are those of that table, while D and trimming were read from the DNA. The sample lists about 190,000 clones; 80% to 90% were seen once. Sequenced sample: peripheral blood. This TCR derives from a woman in her sixties or seventies with active or convalescent COVID-19. The chain employs TRBV29-1 and TRBJ2-7; TRBD1 matches at 7 bases. The CDR3 loop reads CSGTRTGRYF. The CDR3 DNA reads TGCAGCGGAACCCGGACAGGCCGGTACTTC.